This record concerns one TCR beta chain sequence. Its specific antigen is unknown. No clone much larger than this one lies a single base away; base qualities are absent. The sample originates from a study of T cells in Graves' hyperthyroidism and ophthalmopathy (dated by TCRdb to 2018 to 2020). Concerning the study at large: Peripheral blood was collected at initial diagnosis, before any treatment. To identify distinguishing TCR V-J signatures, a discovery cohort of some 100 patients was used, comprising some 43 with Graves' ophthalmopathy and some 57 with stable Graves' hyperthyroidism. Prospective prediction of ophthalmopathy was tested in an independent validation cohort consisting of about 19 hyperthyroidism patients and around 16 patients who later progressed to ophthalmopathy. The approximately 90 discovery patients were divided at random into training and test sets in a 7:3 ratio. In addition, the study compared T-cell repertoires in thyroid tissue and in blood from about six Graves' hyperthyroidism patients. After sampling, hyperthyroidism patients received methimazole starting at 30 mg daily, and ophthalmopathy patients received high-dose intravenous methylprednisolone. The paper reports TCR Vbeta CDR3 sequencing of fewer than 150 peripheral blood samples: approximately 43 ophthalmopathy, around 80 hyperthyroidism and approximately 17 progressor patients.

Overall study outcomes, separate from this receptor: Ophthalmopathy was separated from stable hyperthyroidism by a 13 V-J signature model, with 85% to 90% sensitivity and just over 81% specificity obtained in cross-validation and 80%/75% obtained in testing. No statistical method was used to set the sample size in advance, and investigators knew the group allocation. In validation, progression to ophthalmopathy was predicted by the model with 70.59% sensitivity and roughly 76% specificity, a median of roughly six months before onset. Blood samples also contained most of the expanded thyroid clonotypes (frequency above 0.001), which suggests that blood repertoires may reflect thyroid immune responses.

The TCR beta CDR3 regions were amplified from the RNA transcripts. The TCR CDR3 was subjected to a first round of RT-PCR using the HTBI primer set and the Qiagen OneStep RT-PCR kit. Libraries were constructed in a second round of multiplex PCR, after which size selection and purification were performed. The libraries were sequenced on an Illumina HiSeq2000 using paired-end 100 bp reads. The paper's data handling went like this. SOAPnuke was used to process the raw data, throwing out any read that contained adapters or uncalled bases, had a mean Phred below 15, or lacked an exact constant-primer or identifier match. COPE v1.2.5 was used to merge high-quality paired reads, and clonotypes were defined as unique nucleotide sequences. Clonotypes were aligned to IMGT TRBV, TRBD and TRBJ reference segments using MiTCR v1.1. Only V-J combinations with frequency above 0.0001, covering 99% to 99.2% of repertoires, were analysed. The TCS score was defined as F50 (clonal expansion) divided by E x V (chaos), with BLOSUM62-based TCRdist calculated between CDR3 peptides within each V-J. Welch's t-statistics and random forest reduced some 510 V-J features to 10 to 15, which were used in a naive Bayes classifier (R e1071). The similarity between thyroid and blood repertoires was quantified using the Morisita-Horn index. The raw public reads went through TCRdb reprocessing: fastp at Q25, MiXCR clone calling, in-frame beta chains kept. Rows with one shared CDR3 protein collapse into an entry with the most common genes and DNA. These V and J calls derive from TCRdb rather than the authors' analysis. This sample comprises about 840,000 distinct CDR3 sequences, approximately 40% of them detected only once. The top ten constitute about 8.9% of the sample.

Stable Graves' hyperthyroidism was defined as no progression to ophthalmopathy during 18 months of follow-up. The hyperthyroidism patients were between 18 and 65 years old and newly diagnosed, with a disease duration of less than 2 months. Any patient with an uncontrolled infection, another autoimmune disease, pregnancy or lactation was excluded. Diagnoses were based on clinical symptoms, serum thyroxine and TRAb, thyroid ultrasound and orbital computed tomography. PBMCs were isolated from roughly 10 ml of fresh peripheral blood by Ficoll-Paque density gradient centrifugation. Total RNA was extracted using Trizol reagent, and RNA quality was assessed on an Agilent 2100 Bioanalyzer. The CDR3 runs 12 residues from the cysteine to the phenylalanine. Only the CDR3 portion is preserved as DNA: 36 bases, with reading frame beginning at the first base. V is reduced by 5 bases and J by 6 bases, leaving a spacing of 11 bases between them. The CDR1 and CDR2 encoded by the germline V gene (reference sequence) are LNHNV and YYDKDF.

The chain links TRBV15 with TRBJ2-7; the D gene lacks a confident call. What was sequenced was blood. This TCR came from a man between 18 and 29 years old with Graves' hyperthyroidism. CDR3 reads: CATSYLGVEQYF. In nucleotides, the sequence is TGTGCCACCAGCTATCTAGGAGTCGAGCAGTACTTC.